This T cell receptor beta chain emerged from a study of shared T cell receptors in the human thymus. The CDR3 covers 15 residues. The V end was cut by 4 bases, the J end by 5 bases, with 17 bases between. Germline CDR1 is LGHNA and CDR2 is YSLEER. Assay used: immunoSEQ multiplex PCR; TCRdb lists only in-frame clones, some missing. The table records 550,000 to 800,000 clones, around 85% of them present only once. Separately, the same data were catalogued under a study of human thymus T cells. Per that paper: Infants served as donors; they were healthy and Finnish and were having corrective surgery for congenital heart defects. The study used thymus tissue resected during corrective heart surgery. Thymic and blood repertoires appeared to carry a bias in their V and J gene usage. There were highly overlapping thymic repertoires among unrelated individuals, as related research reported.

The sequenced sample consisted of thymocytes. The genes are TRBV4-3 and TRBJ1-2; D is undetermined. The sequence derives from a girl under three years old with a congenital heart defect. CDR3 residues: CASSPLAPWSYGYTF. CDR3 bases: TGCGCCAGCAGCCCCCTGGCCCCTTGGAGTTATGGCTACACCTTC.